What follows are 4 T cell receptor beta chains derived from one specimen sequenced in a study of blood T cell repertoires in COVID-19. Sequencing used immunoSEQ multiplex PCR; TCRdb keeps in-frame clones, though not all of them. The sample shows 120,000 to 150,000 clones, approximately 80% of them seen only once. Sequenced input: peripheral blood. The receptors were gathered from a human donor in a cohort sampled during active COVID-19.

The CDR3 DNA reads TGCGCCAGCAGCCTAGGGGAGGCTAATGAAAAACTGTTTTTT. The encoded protein is CASSLGEANEKLFF. This rearrangement joins TRBV5-1 to TRBJ1-4, with D maybe TRBD1 (5 bases). The germline CDR1 and CDR2 sequences are SGHRS and YFSETQ. The CDR3 has 14 residues. V was shortened by 4 bases and J by 3 bases, with 10 bases between the two germline ends. The full variable domain, its missing parts supplied by reference TRBV5-1 and TRBJ1-4, is KAGVTQTPRYLIKTRGQQVTLSCSPISGHRSVSWYQQTPGQGLQFLFEYFSETQRNKGNFPGRFSGRQFSNSRSEMNVSTLELGDSALYLCASSLGEANEKLFFGSGTQLSVL.

This clone has a single count. The chain combines TRBV5-5 with TRBJ2-3; 9 positions agree with TRBD1. CDR3 length: 15 amino acids. The J segment lost 3 bases and the V segment lost 4 bases, leaving 6 bases of the junction unmatched. The germline CDR1 and CDR2 sequences are SGHKS and YYEKEE (reference sequence). Here the CDR3 reads CASSDRQGETDTQYF. The CDR3 DNA sequence: TGTGCCAGCAGCGATCGACAGGGGGAGACAGATACGCAGTATTTT.

This chain links TRBV5-8 with TRBJ1-2; D gene uncertain. The V gene's germline CDR1 is SGHTS and CDR2 YDEGEE. V dropped 0 bases and J dropped 0 bases, with 6 bases sitting between them. The CDR3 loop spans 14 amino acids. CDR3 protein: CASSLGASNYGYTF. DNA for the CDR3: TGTGCCAGCAGCTTGGGGGCCTCTAACTATGGCTACACCTTC.

The gene calls are TRBV7-9 and TRBJ1-1; the match to TRBD1 covers 8 bases. There are 15 residues in the CDR3. CDR1 SEHNR and CDR2 FQNEAQ come from the germline V gene (reference sequence). The V and J ends lost 6 bases and 2 bases, in that order; junction bases with no gene match: 8. DNA for the CDR3: TGTGCCAGCAGGCCAACAGGGGGAATTAACACTGAAGCTTTCTTT. It translates to CASRPTGGINTEAFF.